This T cell receptor (beta chain) appears in the sequencing data of a study of cytomegalovirus exposure and HLA in healthy donors. Study findings and constraints: Association of a missense DCLRE1C variant with TCR beta V- and J-gene trimming was reported in a later analysis. Among donors in an Asian-associated ancestry cluster, a later analysis reportedly found fewer N-insertions than the roughly 700-donor mean.

In regard to this clone: The target antigen is unknown.

This CDR3 has 15 residues. V dropped 4 bases and J dropped 0 bases, with 14 bases sitting between them. Germline CDR1 is SGHRS and CDR2 is YFSETQ. 60 Vbeta and 13 Jbeta primers were used in PCR. Some clones are missing from TCRdb's copy, which holds only in-frame ones; the method was immunoSEQ multiplex PCR. This table holds roughly 48,000 clones, around 72% found once. The sequenced sample consisted of PBMCs. This chain uses TRBV5-1 with TRBJ2-7; possibly TRBD1 for D (5 bases). The source is a woman aged 25 to 39 in good health and CMV-seronegative. For the CDR3, the DNA is TGCGCCAGCAGCCCCAGCCAGGGATCCTCCTACGAGCAGTACTTC. As protein: CASSPSQGSSYEQYF.